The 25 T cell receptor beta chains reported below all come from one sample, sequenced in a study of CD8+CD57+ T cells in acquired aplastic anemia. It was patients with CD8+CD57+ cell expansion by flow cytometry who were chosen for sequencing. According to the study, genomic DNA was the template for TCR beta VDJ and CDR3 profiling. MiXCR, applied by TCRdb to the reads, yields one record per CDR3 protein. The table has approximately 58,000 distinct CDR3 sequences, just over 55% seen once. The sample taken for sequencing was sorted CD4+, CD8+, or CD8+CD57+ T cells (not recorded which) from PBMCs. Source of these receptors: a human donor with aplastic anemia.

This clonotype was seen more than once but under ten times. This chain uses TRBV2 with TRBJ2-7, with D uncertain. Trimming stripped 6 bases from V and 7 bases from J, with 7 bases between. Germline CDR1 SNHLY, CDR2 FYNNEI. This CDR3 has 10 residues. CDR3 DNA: TGTGCCAGCAGCCTGAATGAGCAGTACTTC. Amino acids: CASSLNEQYF.

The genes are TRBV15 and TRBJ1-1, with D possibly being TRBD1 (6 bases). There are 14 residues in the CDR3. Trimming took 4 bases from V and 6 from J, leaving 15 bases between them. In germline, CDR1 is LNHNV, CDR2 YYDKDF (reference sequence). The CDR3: CATSIRRDTPEAFF. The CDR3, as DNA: TGTGCCACCAGCATCCGCCGGGACACACCTGAAGCTTTCTTT.

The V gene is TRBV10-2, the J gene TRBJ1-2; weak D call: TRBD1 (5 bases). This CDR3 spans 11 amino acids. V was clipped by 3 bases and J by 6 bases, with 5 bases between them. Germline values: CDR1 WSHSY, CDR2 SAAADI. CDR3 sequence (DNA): TGCGCCAGCAGTGAAGGGGATGGCTACACCTTC. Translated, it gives CASSEGDGYTF.

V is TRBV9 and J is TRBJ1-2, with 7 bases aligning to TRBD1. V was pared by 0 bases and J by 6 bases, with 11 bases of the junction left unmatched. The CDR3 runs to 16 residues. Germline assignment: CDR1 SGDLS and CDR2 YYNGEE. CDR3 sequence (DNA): TGTGCCAGCAGCGTAGCACCACAGGGGAGTGTCGATGGCTACACCTTC. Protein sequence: CASSVAPQGSVDGYTF.

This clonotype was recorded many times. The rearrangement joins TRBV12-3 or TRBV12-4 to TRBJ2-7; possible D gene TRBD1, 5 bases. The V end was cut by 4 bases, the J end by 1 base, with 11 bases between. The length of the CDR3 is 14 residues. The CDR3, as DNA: TGTGCCAGCAGTTCTACCCAGGGATCCTACGAGCAGTACTTC. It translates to CASSSTQGSYEQYF.

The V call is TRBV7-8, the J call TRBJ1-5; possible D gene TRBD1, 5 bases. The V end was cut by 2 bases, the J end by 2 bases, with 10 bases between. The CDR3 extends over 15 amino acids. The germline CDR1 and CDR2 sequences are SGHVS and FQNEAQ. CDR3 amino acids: CASSLRGVGNQPQHF. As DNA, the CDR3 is TGTGCCAGCAGCTTACGGGGGGTAGGCAATCAGCCCCAGCATTTT.

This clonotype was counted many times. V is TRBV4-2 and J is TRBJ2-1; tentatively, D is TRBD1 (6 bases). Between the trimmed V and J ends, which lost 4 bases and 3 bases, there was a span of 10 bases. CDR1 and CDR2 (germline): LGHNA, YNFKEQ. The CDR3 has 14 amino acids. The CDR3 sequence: CASSPTGDYNEQFF. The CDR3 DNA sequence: TGTGCCAGCAGCCCGACAGGAGACTACAATGAGCAGTTCTTC.

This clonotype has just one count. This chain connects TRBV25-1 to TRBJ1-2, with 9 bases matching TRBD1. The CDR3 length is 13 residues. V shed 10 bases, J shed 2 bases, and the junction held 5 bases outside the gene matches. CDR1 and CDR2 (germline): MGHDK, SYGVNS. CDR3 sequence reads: CAITGGENYGYTF. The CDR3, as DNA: TGTGCCATCACAGGGGGCGAAAACTATGGCTACACCTTC.

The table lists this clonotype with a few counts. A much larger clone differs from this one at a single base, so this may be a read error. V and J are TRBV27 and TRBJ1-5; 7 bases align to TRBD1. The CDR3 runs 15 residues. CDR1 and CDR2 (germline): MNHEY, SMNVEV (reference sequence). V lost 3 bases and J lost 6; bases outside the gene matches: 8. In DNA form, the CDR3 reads TGTGCCAGCAGTTTTGCGGGACAGCATAGTCAGCCCCAGCATTTT. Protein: CASSFAGQHSQPQHF.

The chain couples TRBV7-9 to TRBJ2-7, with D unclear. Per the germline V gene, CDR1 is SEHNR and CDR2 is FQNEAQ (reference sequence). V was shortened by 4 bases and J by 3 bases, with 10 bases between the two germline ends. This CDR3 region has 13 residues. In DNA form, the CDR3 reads TGTGCCAGCAGCTCTGAGGTGGGCTACGAGCAGTACTTC. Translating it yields CASSSEVGYEQYF.

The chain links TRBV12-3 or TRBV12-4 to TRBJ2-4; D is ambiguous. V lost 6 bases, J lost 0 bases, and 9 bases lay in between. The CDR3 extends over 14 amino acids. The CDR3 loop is CASSKDIAKNIQYF. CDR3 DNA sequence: TGTGCCAGCAGCAAAGATATAGCCAAAAACATTCAGTACTTC.

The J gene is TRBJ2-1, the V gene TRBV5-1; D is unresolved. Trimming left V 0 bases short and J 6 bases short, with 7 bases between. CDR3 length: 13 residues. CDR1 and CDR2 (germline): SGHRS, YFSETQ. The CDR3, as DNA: TGCGCCAGCAGCTTGGTCCATGGCAATGAGCAGTTCTTC. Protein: CASSLVHGNEQFF.

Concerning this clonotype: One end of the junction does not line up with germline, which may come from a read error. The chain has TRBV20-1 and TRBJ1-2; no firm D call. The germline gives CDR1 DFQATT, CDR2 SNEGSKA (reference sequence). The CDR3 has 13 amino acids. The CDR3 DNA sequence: TGCAGTGCTGCCGGCACGGAGGTTGCTGGCTACATCTTC. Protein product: CSAAGTEVAGYIF.

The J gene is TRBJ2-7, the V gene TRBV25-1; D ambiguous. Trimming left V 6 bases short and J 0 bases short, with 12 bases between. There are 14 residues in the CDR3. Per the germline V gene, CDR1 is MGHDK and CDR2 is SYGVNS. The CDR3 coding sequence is TGTGCCAGCAGCCCGAGGACGGACTCCTACGAGCAGTACTTC. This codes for CASSPRTDSYEQYF.

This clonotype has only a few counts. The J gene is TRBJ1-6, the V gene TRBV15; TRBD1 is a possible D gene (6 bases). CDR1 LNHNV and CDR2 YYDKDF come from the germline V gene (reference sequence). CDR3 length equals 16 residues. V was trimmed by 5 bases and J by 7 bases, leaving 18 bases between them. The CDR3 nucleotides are TGTGCCACCAGCCGGGGGTCTCAGGGGTACAATTCACCCCTCCACTTT. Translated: CATSRGSQGYNSPLHF. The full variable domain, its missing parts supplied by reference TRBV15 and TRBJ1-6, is DAMVIQNPRYQVTQFGKPVTLSCSQTLNHNVMYWYQQKSSQAPKLLFHYYDKDFNNEADTPDNFQSRRPNTSFCFLDIRSPGLGDTAMYLCATSRGSQGYNSPLHFGNGTRLTVT.

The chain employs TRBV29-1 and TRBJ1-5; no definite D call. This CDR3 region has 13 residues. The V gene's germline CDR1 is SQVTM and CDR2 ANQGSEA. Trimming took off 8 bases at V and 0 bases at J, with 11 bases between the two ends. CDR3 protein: CSYTHGSNQPQHF. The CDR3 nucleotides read TGCAGCTATACTCACGGTAGCAATCAGCCCCAGCATTTT. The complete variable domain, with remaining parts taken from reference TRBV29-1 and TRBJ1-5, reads SAVISQKPSRDICQRGTSLTIQCQVDSQVTMMFWYRQQPGQSLTLIATANQGSEATYESGFVIDKFPISRPNLTFSTLTVSNMSPEDSSIYLCSYTHGSNQPQHFGDGTRLSIL.

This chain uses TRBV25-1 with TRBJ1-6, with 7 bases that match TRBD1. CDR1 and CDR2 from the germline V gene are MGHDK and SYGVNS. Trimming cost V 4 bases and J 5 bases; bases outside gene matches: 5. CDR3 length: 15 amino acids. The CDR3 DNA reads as TGTGCCAGCAGTGTATCCCAGGGGGATAATTCACCCCTCCACTTT. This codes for CASSVSQGDNSPLHF.

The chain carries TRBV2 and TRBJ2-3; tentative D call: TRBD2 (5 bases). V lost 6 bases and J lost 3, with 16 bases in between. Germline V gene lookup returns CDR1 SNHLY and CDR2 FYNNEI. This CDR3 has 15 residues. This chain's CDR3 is CASRSREGWTDTQYF. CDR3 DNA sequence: TGTGCCAGCAGGAGCCGCGAGGGATGGACAGATACGCAGTATTTT.

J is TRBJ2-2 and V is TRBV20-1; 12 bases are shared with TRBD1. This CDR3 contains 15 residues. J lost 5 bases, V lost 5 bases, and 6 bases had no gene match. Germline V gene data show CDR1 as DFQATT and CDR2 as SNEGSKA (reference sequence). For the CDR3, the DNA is TGCAGTGCTCTTGTGGGACAGGGGGCGACCGGGGAGCTGTTTTTT. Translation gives CSALVGQGATGELFF.

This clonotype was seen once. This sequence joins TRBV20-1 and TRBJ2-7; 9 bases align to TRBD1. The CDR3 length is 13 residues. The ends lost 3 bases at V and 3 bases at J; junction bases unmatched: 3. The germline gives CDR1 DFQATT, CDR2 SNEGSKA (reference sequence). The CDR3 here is CSARGDRDYEQYF. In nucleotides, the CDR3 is TGCAGTGCTAGGGGGGACAGGGACTACGAGCAGTACTTC.

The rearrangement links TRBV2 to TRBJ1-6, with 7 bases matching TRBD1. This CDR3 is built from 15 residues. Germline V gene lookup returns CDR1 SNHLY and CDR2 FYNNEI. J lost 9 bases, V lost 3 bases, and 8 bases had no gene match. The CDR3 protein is CASSERGHEGSPLHF. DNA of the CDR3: TGTGCCAGCAGTGAGAGGGGGCACGAGGGTTCACCCCTCCACTTT.

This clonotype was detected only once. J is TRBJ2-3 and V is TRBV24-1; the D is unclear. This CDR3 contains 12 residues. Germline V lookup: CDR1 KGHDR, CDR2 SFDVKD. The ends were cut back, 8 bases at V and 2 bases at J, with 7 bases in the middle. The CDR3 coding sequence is TGTGCCACCAAGGATGTCACAGATACGCAGTATTTT. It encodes CATKDVTDTQYF.

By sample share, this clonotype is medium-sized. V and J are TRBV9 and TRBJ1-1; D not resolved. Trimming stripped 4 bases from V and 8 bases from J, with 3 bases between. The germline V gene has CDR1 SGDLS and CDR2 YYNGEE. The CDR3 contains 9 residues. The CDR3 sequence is CASSPEAFF. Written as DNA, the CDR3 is TGTGCCAGCAGCCCCGAAGCTTTCTTT.

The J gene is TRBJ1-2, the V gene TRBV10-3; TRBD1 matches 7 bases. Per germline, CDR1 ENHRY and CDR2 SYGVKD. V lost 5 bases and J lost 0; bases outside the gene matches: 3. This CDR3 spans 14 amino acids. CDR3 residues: CAISRDSTNYGYTF. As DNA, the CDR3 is TGTGCCATCAGTAGGGACAGTACTAACTATGGCTACACCTTC.

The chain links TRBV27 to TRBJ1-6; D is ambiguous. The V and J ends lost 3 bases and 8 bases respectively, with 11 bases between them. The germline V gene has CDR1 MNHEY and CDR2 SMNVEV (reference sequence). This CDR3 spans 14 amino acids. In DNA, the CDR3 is TGTGCCAGCAGTTTGCTAGGGTCAGATTCACCCCTCCACTTT. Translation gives CASSLLGSDSPLHF.